The present T cell receptor beta chain was sequenced within a study of human T cells and chemical hapten exposure. About the study: 2% DPC was applied to approximately 2 cm by approximately 2 cm of upper inner arm skin for sensitization.

The time point was: pre-sensitization, week 0. Treatment of the sample: therapeutic diphenylcyclopropenone sensitization with weekly scalp DPC. TCRdb redid the calling of the RACE reads with MiXCR, one entry per CDR3 protein. This table has approximately 370,000 distinct CDR3 sequences, 5.5% appearing once. V was clipped by 0 bases and J by 0 bases, with 8 bases between them. The CDR3 has 15 residues. Germline V gene lookup returns CDR1 DFQATT and CDR2 SNEGSKA (reference sequence). This receptor was taken from a woman aged 18-29 years with alopecia areata. Some clones in this sample may be carry-over from other donors' samples. This chain links TRBV20-1 with TRBJ1-4, with D unresolved. The source material was whole blood, sampled in connection with sensitization to the hapten diphenylcyclopropenone (DPC). The CDR3 sequence: CSARDRAATNEKLFF. In DNA, the CDR3 is TGCAGTGCTAGAGATCGGGCTGCAACTAATGAAAAACTGTTTTTT.